The source of this TCR beta chain is a study of T cell changes during pregnancy in multiple sclerosis. V lost 6 bases, J lost 1 base, and 6 bases stayed unmatched. Per the germline V gene, CDR1 is SGDLS and CDR2 is YYNGEE. The CDR3 is made up of 17 amino acids. Sequenced by immunoSEQ multiplex PCR; TCRdb stores in-frame clones only, minus some. The sample has roughly 40,000 clones, over 85% seen once; the top ten hold around 1.2%. Sequences were derived from peripheral blood, sampled before pregnancy. This receptor was obtained from a female donor with multiple sclerosis, enrolled in a pregnancy study. The chain links TRBV9 to TRBJ2-6; TRBD1 aligns across 11 bases. CDR3 sequence (DNA): TGTGCCAGCACCTCCGGGACAGGGGGGTCTGGGGCCAACGTCCTGACTTTC. This codes for CASTSGTGGSGANVLTF. Full variable domain (missing parts from reference TRBV9 and TRBJ2-6): DSGVTQTPKHLITATGQRVTLRCSPRSGDLSVYWYQQSLDQGLQFLIQYYNGEERAKGNILERFSAQQFPDLHSELNLSSLELGDSALYFCASTSGTGGSGANVLTFGAGSRLTVL.